This T cell receptor (beta chain) stems from a study of CD8 T cells in ankylosing spondylitis. Notes on the study in general: Seemingly distinctive of ankylosing spondylitis blood was a TCR beta motif formed by eight highly homologous variants. The clones that were linked to disease were reported to be significantly enriched in matched synovial fluid samples from ankylosing spondylitis patients.

Regarding this clonotype: What it binds is not known.

TCRdb reprocessed the 5' RACE reads via MiXCR and lists one record per CDR3 protein. The sample lists some 150,000 distinct CDR3 sequences; around 45% were seen once. Germline V gene sequence: CDR1 SGDLS, CDR2 YYNGEE. The CDR3 is made up of 20 amino acids. With 4 bases removed from V and 0 bases from J, the gap between germline ends came to 28 bases. The specimen sequenced was synovial fluid, either unsorted or a sorted T cell fraction (not recorded which). The genes are TRBV9 and TRBJ1-1, with a possible D match to TRBD1 (5 bases). This TCR came from a male donor with ankylosing spondylitis. Written as DNA, the CDR3 is TGTGCCAGCAGCCCTGAATTTGTGGGCCAAGGGGAGGGGATGAACACTGAAGCTTTCTTT. Protein product: CASSPEFVGQGEGMNTEAFF.